This T cell receptor (beta chain) originates from a study of blood T cell repertoires in COVID-19. In the study overall: Nucleic acid was either cDNA or gDNA, and it came from T cells, B-cell-depleted T cells, or PBMCs.

V was clipped by 10 bases and J by 6 bases; unmatched bases: 10. Germline V gene data show CDR1 as WSHSY and CDR2 as SAAADI. The CDR3 runs to 14 residues. Enrolled during active infection, Seattle patients were then followed longitudinally. Measured with immunoSEQ multiplex PCR; TCRdb has only the in-frame clones, and not every one. In the table there are under 150,000 clones, more than 90% of which are singletons. The chain couples TRBV10-2 to TRBJ2-1; TRBD2 agrees at 9 bases. Source material: peripheral blood. This TCR was recovered from a man in his 60s with COVID-19, enrolled during active disease. CDR3 coding DNA: TGCGCCACTGCTAGCGGGACCCTCGTCAATGAGCAGTTCTTC. This encodes CATASGTLVNEQFF.